A selection of T cell receptor beta chains follows, all from one sample in a study of response to subunit inactivated influenza vaccine. MiXCR was run by TCRdb on the RT-PCR reads, yielding one entry per CDR3 protein. The table shows around 850,000 distinct CDR3 sequences, with 18% occurring only once. The input for sequencing was PBMCs from blood, taken around 5 days after vaccination. All receptors come from a man aged 45 to 65 who received an inactivated influenza vaccine. Each CDR3 is given with its conserved first and last residue. The D gene is left open where the match is weak. Expanded clones get a size class; other rows say once, few or many, or leave the size out.

>NA|NA|TRBJ2-6|TRBV7-3
CASSSSSQSSGANVLTF
TGTGCCAGCAGCTCTTCCTCTCAGAGCTCTGGGGCCAACGTCCTGACTTTC
>TRBD2|few|TRBJ2-1|TRBV7-2
CASSPVSGRAYNEQFF
TGTGCCAGCAGCCCCGTGAGCGGGAGGGCCTACAATGAGCAGTTCTTC
>NA|few|TRBJ2-7|TRBV20-1
CSARGTASYEQYF
TGCAGTGCTAGAGGGACAGCTTCCTACGAGCAGTACTTC
>NA|NA|TRBJ2-2|TRBV10-3
CAIRRGSNTGELFF
TGTGCCATCAGAAGGGGTTCGAACACCGGGGAGCTGTTTTTT
>TRBD1|NA|TRBJ2-2|TRBV7-3
CASSPQPGQGASGELFF
TGTGCCAGCAGCCCCCAGCCGGGACAGGGGGCGTCCGGGGAGCTGTTTTTT
>TRBD1|many|TRBJ1-2|TRBV12-3/TRBV12-4
CASAGGQNLVVGYTF
TGTGCCAGTGCCGGGGGACAGAATTTAGTTGTTGGCTACACCTTC
>TRBD1|NA|TRBJ1-5|TRBV20-1
CSAVSGTAYQPQHF
TGCAGTGCCGTGTCCGGGACAGCTTATCAGCCCCAGCATTTT
>TRBD1|few|TRBJ2-7|TRBV5-1
CASSTRDRGRVQYF
TGCGCCAGCAGCACTAGGGACAGGGGGCGCGTGCAGTACTTC
>TRBD2|few|TRBJ2-7|TRBV5-1
CASSLGRLADRSSYEQYF
TGCGCCAGCAGCTTGGGCCGACTAGCGGATAGGAGCTCCTACGAGCAGTACTTC
>TRBD2|many|TRBJ2-1|TRBV5-1
CASSLSGDSYNEQFF
TGCGCCAGCAGCCTAAGCGGGGACTCCTACAATGAGCAGTTCTTC
>TRBD1|few|TRBJ1-5|TRBV7-2
CASSFVGSGGGGQPQHF
TGTGCCAGCAGCTTCGTGGGATCAGGGGGCGGGGGCCAGCCCCAGCATTTT
>NA|NA|TRBJ2-5|TRBV5-1
CASSDRWETQYF
TGCGCCAGCAGCGACAGATGGGAGACCCAGTACTTC
>NA|once|TRBJ2-3|TRBV4-2
CASSQHPLGGGRADTQYF
TGTGCCAGCAGCCAGCACCCTCTAGGGGGGGGGCGGGCAGATACGCAGTATTTT
>NA|few|TRBJ2-5|TRBV10-2
CASSELGDFKETQYF
TGCGCCAGCAGTGAATTAGGAGACTTTAAAGAGACCCAGTACTTC
>NA|NA|TRBJ1-1|TRBV5-1
CASGEGPTNTEAFF
TGCGCCAGCGGAGAGGGGCCGACGAACACTGAAGCTTTCTTT
>NA|NA|TRBJ2-3|TRBV27
CASSLKGARDTQYF
TGTGCCAGCAGTTTAAAAGGGGCCAGGGACACGCAGTATTTT
>TRBD1|many|TRBJ2-5|TRBV20-1
CSANRGQETQYF
TGCAGCGCCAACAGGGGACAAGAGACCCAGTACTTC
>NA|NA|TRBJ2-7|TRBV7-6
CASSSWGREQYF
TGTGCCAGCAGCAGTTGGGGCCGCGAGCAGTACTTC
>TRBD1|few|TRBJ2-1|TRBV12-3/TRBV12-4
CASSRTGSNEQFF
TGTGCCAGCAGTCGGACAGGGTCGAATGAGCAGTTCTTC
>NA|many|TRBJ2-2|TRBV29-1
CSVVGKAGELFF
TGCAGCGTTGTTGGAAAGGCCGGGGAGCTGTTTTTT
>NA|few|TRBJ2-5|TRBV5-5
CASSGRDQETQYF
TGTGCCAGCAGCGGCAGGGACCAAGAGACCCAGTACTTC
>NA|NA|TRBJ2-4|TRBV27
CASSSLGSLAQGPKNIQYF
TGTGCCAGCAGTTCTTTAGGGTCCTTGGCCCAGGGTCCCAAAAACATTCAGTACTTC
>TRBD2|NA|TRBJ2-2|TRBV28
CASSFFILAGDLTTGELFF
TGTGCCAGCAGTTTCTTTATCCTAGCGGGAGACCTGACCACCGGGGAGCTGTTTTTT
>NA|NA|TRBJ1-6|TRBV4-1
CASSRPRGPIHF
TGCGCCAGCAGCCGCCCTCGGGGCCCCATCCACTTT
>NA|few|TRBJ1-1|TRBV4-3
CASSQLGGWTEAFF
TGCGCCAGCAGCCAACTGGGGGGTTGGACTGAAGCTTTCTTT
>NA|many|TRBJ1-1|TRBV7-2
CASSLSRGNTEAFF
TGCGCCAGCAGCTTGTCGCGGGGGAACACTGAAGCTTTCTTT
>NA|few|TRBJ2-6|TRBV19
CASTRGGYGANVLTF
TGTGCCAGTACCAGAGGAGGGTACGGGGCCAACGTCCTGACTTTC
>NA|few|TRBJ2-5|TRBV24-1
CATSDSYGQYGMWETQYF
TGTGCCACCAGTGATTCCTATGGACAATATGGAATGTGGGAGACCCAGTACTTC
>NA|NA|TRBJ2-7|TRBV20-1
CSARGTGEQYF
TGCAGTGCTAGGGGTACGGGAGAGCAGTACTTC
>TRBD1|many|TRBJ2-7|TRBV5-1
CASSAGQGPSYEQYF
TGCGCCAGCAGCGCCGGACAGGGACCTTCCTACGAGCAGTACTTC
>TRBD2|few|TRBJ2-5|TRBV5-1
CASSMGASGNQETQYF
TGCGCCAGCAGCATGGGAGCTAGCGGAAACCAAGAGACCCAGTACTTC
>TRBD1|NA|TRBJ1-5|TRBV7-4
CASTRPDRGDQPQHF
TGTGCCAGCACCCGACCGGACAGGGGAGACCAGCCCCAGCATTTT
>NA|NA|TRBJ2-3|TRBV20-1
CSARDLSDTQYF
TGCAGTGCTAGAGATCTCAGTGATACGCAGTATTTT
>TRBD2|NA|TRBJ2-7|TRBV20-1
CSARASGASYEQYF
TGCAGTGCTAGAGCTAGCGGGGCATCCTACGAGCAGTACTTC
>NA|few|TRBJ2-2|TRBV12-3/TRBV12-4
CASTRTRGRGTGELFF
TGTGCCAGCACCCGGACCAGGGGCCGGGGCACCGGGGAGCTGTTTTTT
>NA|many|TRBJ2-7|TRBV7-2
CASSLAMASGGGQYF
TGTGCCAGCAGCTTAGCGATGGCCAGTGGAGGGGGGCAGTACTTC
>NA|many|TRBJ1-5|TRBV12-3/TRBV12-4
CASSLMGVQPQHF
TGTGCCAGCAGTCTCATGGGGGTCCAGCCCCAGCATTTT
>NA|once|TRBJ2-5|TRBV21-1
CASSTKGRDRPKETQYF
TGTGCCAGCAGCACAAAAGGCCGGGACAGACCCAAAGAGACCCAGTACTTC
>NA|many|TRBJ2-5|TRBV5-1
CASRVGREETQYF
TGCGCCAGCAGAGTCGGCAGAGAAGAGACCCAGTACTTC
>TRBD1|few|TRBJ2-4|TRBV6-5
CASSYKEGAANIQYF
TGTGCCAGCAGTTACAAAGAGGGGGCGGCAAACATTCAGTACTTC